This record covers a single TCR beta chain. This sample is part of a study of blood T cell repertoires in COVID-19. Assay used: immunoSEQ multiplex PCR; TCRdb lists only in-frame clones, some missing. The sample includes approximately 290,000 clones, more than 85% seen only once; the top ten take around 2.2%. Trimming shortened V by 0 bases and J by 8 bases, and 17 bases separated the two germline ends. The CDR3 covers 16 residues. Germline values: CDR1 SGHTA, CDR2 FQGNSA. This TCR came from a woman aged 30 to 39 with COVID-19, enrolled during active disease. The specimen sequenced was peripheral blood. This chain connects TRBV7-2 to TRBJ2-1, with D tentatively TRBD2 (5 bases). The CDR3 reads CASSLARRLFSDEQFF. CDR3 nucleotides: TGTGCCAGCAGCTTAGCCCGGAGGTTATTCTCCGATGAGCAGTTCTTC.